One sample yielded the 27 T cell receptor beta chains listed below, sequenced in a study of early T cells in non-severe SARS-CoV-2 infection. TCRdb reanalysed the 5' RACE reads using MiXCR and keeps one entry per CDR3 protein. The table has under 35,000 distinct CDR3 sequences, about 7% seen once. Source material: whole blood. All receptors come from an adult who was a healthcare worker with PCR-confirmed SARS-CoV-2 infection or an uninfected control (not recorded which).

This clonotype was seen at least ten times. This chain joins TRBV19 and TRBJ2-2; 10 positions match TRBD1. Germline assignment: CDR1 LNHDA and CDR2 SQIVND (reference sequence). CDR3 length: 15 residues. The V and J ends lost 4 bases and 5 bases, in that order; junction bases with no gene match: 4. CDR3 nucleotide sequence: TGTGCCAGTAGTAGACAGGGGGCCGGGACCGGGGAGCTGTTTTTT. This translates into CASSRQGAGTGELFF.

The chain joins TRBV27 to TRBJ2-7, with TRBD1 as a possible D gene (5 bases). In germline, CDR1 is MNHEY, CDR2 SMNVEV (reference sequence). The CDR3 sequence is 15 residues long. V was pared by 5 bases and J by 0 bases, with 14 bases between. Written as DNA, the CDR3 is TGTGCCAGCAGTGGGGCCCGAGGTAGCTCCTACGAGCAGTACTTC. This encodes CASSGARGSSYEQYF.

The chain links TRBV30 to TRBJ1-5; D gene uncertain. Germline V gene lookup returns CDR1 GTSNPN and CDR2 SVGIG (reference sequence). The CDR3 length is 13 residues. Trimming cost V 4 bases and J 0 bases, with 7 bases left between them. The CDR3 reads CAWTSNSNQPQHF. CDR3 bases: TGTGCCTGGACATCAAATAGCAATCAGCCCCAGCATTTT.

This clonotype was seen at least ten times. The chain carries TRBV18 and TRBJ1-2; D not resolved. The germline V gene has CDR1 KGHSH and CDR2 LQKENI. The ends were cut back, 3 bases at V and 0 bases at J, with 11 bases in the middle. The CDR3 totals 15 residues. The CDR3 sequence is CASSPPTGANYGYTF. The CDR3 nucleotides are TGTGCCAGCTCACCTCCGACCGGGGCTAACTATGGCTACACCTTC.

This clonotype was counted at least ten times. J is TRBJ2-3 and V is TRBV3-1, with a tentative D call TRBD1 (5 bases). CDR3 length: 15 residues. Germline CDR1 is LGHDT and CDR2 is YNNKEL (reference sequence). Trimming stripped 7 bases from V and 0 bases from J, with 14 bases between. The chain's CDR3 is CASTPTVTSTDTQYF. Here the CDR3 DNA reads TGTGCCAGCACCCCGACAGTTACAAGCACAGATACGCAGTATTTT.

This clonotype was detected many times. The rearrangement joins TRBV5-1 to TRBJ2-2; 9 bases are shared with TRBD1. The CDR3 is made up of 15 amino acids. Germline values: CDR1 SGHRS, CDR2 YFSETQ. After removal of 4 bases from V and 6 bases from J, the junction contained 7 bases not matched to a gene. The CDR3 nucleotides read TGCGCCAGCAGCCTGGACAGGGGAGACTCCGGGGAGCTGTTTTTT. It is translated as CASSLDRGDSGELFF.

This clonotype appeared many times. The chain couples TRBV20-1 to TRBJ2-1; D remains ambiguous. Per the germline V gene, CDR1 is DFQATT and CDR2 is SNEGSKA (reference sequence). The V end was cut by 6 bases, the J end by 5 bases, with 23 bases between. This CDR3 contains 16 residues. As DNA, the CDR3 is TGCAGTGCAAGGCGCAGGCAGGCAGGATCAAACAATGAGCAGTTCTTC. This sequence encodes CSARRRQAGSNNEQFF.

This clonotype has a count of ten or more. This chain joins TRBV13 and TRBJ1-2, with D possibly matching TRBD1 (5 bases). Germline V lookup: CDR1 PRHDT, CDR2 FYEKMQ (reference sequence). Trimming removed 5 bases from V and 5 bases from J, with 12 bases in between. CDR3 length equals 13 residues. As DNA, the CDR3 is TGTGCCAGCAGCCGCCGACAGCCTTATGGCTACACCTTC. Its translation: CASSRRQPYGYTF.

This clonotype was counted many times. The chain carries TRBV7-9 and TRBJ2-2, with D unresolved. V was cut by 4 bases and J by 1 base, with 10 bases left in between. This CDR3 is 15 amino acids long. Germline V gene lookup returns CDR1 SEHNR and CDR2 FQNEAQ (reference sequence). CDR3 amino acids: CASSSKGLNTGELFF. The CDR3 DNA reads as TGTGCCAGCAGCTCCAAGGGCCTGAACACCGGGGAGCTGTTTTTT. Combining the CDR3 with reference TRBV7-9 and TRBJ2-2 gives the whole variable domain DTGVSQNPRHKITKRGQNVTFRCDPISEHNRLYWYRQTLGQGPEFLTYFQNEAQLEKSRLLSDRFSAERPKGSFSTLEIQRTEQGDSAMYLCASSSKGLNTGELFFGEGSRLTVL.

This clonotype was seen repeatedly, ten times or more. This chain links TRBV12-5 with TRBJ2-1, with 9 bases identical to TRBD2. V lost 6 bases, J lost 15 bases, and 6 bases stayed unmatched. CDR3 length: 11 residues. Germline V gene sequence: CDR1 LGHNT, CDR2 FRNRAP. The CDR3 loop reads CASGLAGAVFF. The CDR3 DNA reads TGTGCTAGTGGATTAGCGGGAGCGGTGTTCTTC.

This clonotype has ten or more counts. This chain links TRBV20-1 with TRBJ2-1, with TRBD2 matching 8 bases. The germline gives CDR1 DFQATT, CDR2 SNEGSKA (reference sequence). This CDR3 contains 13 residues. V was pared by 6 bases and J by 8 bases, with 9 bases of the junction left unmatched. The CDR3 sequence: CSAPGGGNDEQFF. Here the CDR3 DNA reads TGCAGTGCCCCCGGCGGGGGGAACGATGAGCAGTTCTTC.

This clonotype was observed many times. The chain joins TRBV7-2 to TRBJ1-5, with 8 bases matching TRBD1. Germline CDR1 is SGHTA and CDR2 is FQGNSA. The CDR3 sequence is 16 residues long. V was clipped by 6 bases and J by 3 bases; unmatched bases: 10. CDR3 sequence (DNA): TGTGCCAGCAGGTTCAAGGGACAGGCTATCAATCAGCCCCAGCATTTT. This sequence encodes CASRFKGQAINQPQHF.

This clonotype has at least ten counts. The chain recombines TRBV4-1 with TRBJ2-7, with D perhaps TRBD2 (5 bases). CDR1 is MGHRA, CDR2 YSYEKL, per germline. This CDR3 contains 15 residues. Deletions cut 0 bases from V and 0 bases from J, with 9 bases between. This CDR3 is CASSQEERASYEQYF. In nucleotides, the CDR3 is TGCGCCAGCAGCCAAGAAGAGAGGGCCTCCTACGAGCAGTACTTC.

This clonotype was counted a few times. The rearrangement joins TRBV15 to TRBJ2-7; unclear D gene. Germline CDR1 is LNHNV and CDR2 is YYDKDF (reference sequence). Trimming took 1 base from V and 4 from J, leaving 8 bases between them. The CDR3 length is 13 residues. The CDR3 DNA follows: TGTGCCACCAGCAGAGTGCAGCTTTACGAGCAGTACTTC. It is translated as CATSRVQLYEQYF.

The chain recombines TRBV6-1 with TRBJ2-7; D gene unclear. The CDR3 length is 13 residues. The V gene lost 1 base and the J gene lost 6 bases, with 10 bases spanning the gap. Germline V CDR1 and CDR2: MNHNS, SASEGT. CDR3 amino acids: CASSEEWTSEQYF. In nucleotides, the CDR3 is TGTGCCAGCAGTGAAGAGTGGACCTCCGAGCAGTACTTC.

This clonotype was seen ten or more times. The chain uses TRBV28 and TRBJ2-5; TRBD1 aligns across 10 bases. Unmatched junction bases numbered 10, after V lost 8 bases and J lost 1 base. Germline lookup yields CDR1 MDHEN and CDR2 SYDVKM. The CDR3 is made up of 16 amino acids. This CDR3 reads CASGRQTGGLQETQYF. CDR3 sequence (DNA): TGTGCCAGCGGTCGTCAGACAGGGGGCCTCCAAGAGACCCAGTACTTC.

This clonotype was seen ten or more times. The rearrangement uses TRBV27 and TRBJ2-3, with a tentative D call TRBD2 (6 bases). There are 15 residues in the CDR3. CDR1 is MNHEY and CDR2 is SMNVEV in the germline V gene (reference sequence). Trimming shortened V by 5 bases and J by 6 bases, and 18 bases separated the two germline ends. CDR3 DNA: TGTGCCAGCAGTACACGGGACTGGGCGTCCGATACGCAGTATTTT. Translating gives CASSTRDWASDTQYF.

This clonotype was counted ten times or more. The chain uses TRBV28 and TRBJ2-7, with TRBD2 identical over 7 bases. V trimming: 6 bases; J trimming: 3 bases; junction bases outside the gene matches: 11. CDR1 and CDR2 (germline): MDHEN, SYDVKM. The CDR3 has 15 residues. The CDR3 here is CASSPRGAGNYEQYF. DNA of the CDR3: TGTGCCAGCAGCCCCCGGGGAGCGGGAAACTACGAGCAGTACTTC.

Points on this clonotype: A much larger clone is a single base away; this may be a read error. V is TRBV20-1 and J is TRBJ1-1, with D uncertain. Germline V gives CDR1 DFQATT, CDR2 SNEGSKA (reference sequence). Trimming shortened V by 6 bases and J by 10 bases, and 12 bases separated the two germline ends. This CDR3 is built from 10 residues. The CDR3 DNA is TGCAGTGCCCGGACTTTGGGAGCTTTCTTT. Translated: CSARTLGAFF.

The chain carries TRBV7-8 and TRBJ2-1, with D perhaps matching TRBD2 (6 bases). The germline CDR1 and CDR2 sequences are SGHVS and FQNEAQ. Trimming took off 3 bases at V and 0 bases at J, with 9 bases between the two ends. The CDR3 spans 15 residues. The CDR3 DNA reads as TGTGCCAGCAGCTTGAGCGGGCTCTCCTACAATGAGCAGTTCTTC. It translates to CASSLSGLSYNEQFF.

The V and J genes are TRBV29-1 and TRBJ1-5; D gene uncertain. Germline assignment: CDR1 SQVTM and CDR2 ANQGSEA. CDR3 length: 14 amino acids. The ends were cut back, 4 bases at V and 5 bases at J, with 15 bases in the middle. This chain's CDR3 is CSVVSGSSDQPQHF. As DNA, the CDR3 is TGCAGCGTTGTTTCGGGTAGCAGCGATCAGCCCCAGCATTTT.

The chain carries TRBV7-9 and TRBJ1-2, with D unclear. From germline, CDR1 is SEHNR and CDR2 FQNEAQ (reference sequence). The CDR3 covers 15 residues. The V end lost 8 bases, the J end lost 4 bases, and 20 bases lay between the germline ends. CDR3 bases: TGTGCCAGCTGGCCCCCGGACCCACGGAGCTATGGCTACACCTTC. Translation gives CASWPPDPRSYGYTF.

This clonotype has more than one count but fewer than ten. The rearrangement joins TRBV7-2 to TRBJ2-1; 8 positions agree with TRBD2. The CDR3 is made up of 16 amino acids. Germline-derived CDR1 and CDR2 are SGHTA and FQGNSA. The J segment lost 7 bases and the V segment lost 5 bases, leaving 13 bases of the junction unmatched. CDR3 loop: CASSPLTSVGYNEQFF. CDR3 nucleotide sequence: TGTGCCAGCAGCCCGCTGACTAGCGTAGGTTATAATGAGCAGTTCTTC.

In this sample, this clonotype turned up many times. This chain joins TRBV5-6 and TRBJ1-3; D perhaps matches TRBD1 (6 bases). With 6 bases removed from V and 2 bases from J, the gap between germline ends came to 12 bases. The CDR3 loop spans 14 amino acids. Germline CDR1 and CDR2: SGHDT and YYEEEE. CDR3 nucleotides: TGTGCCAGCATCCTGGCAGGGGCTGGAAACACCATATATTTT. Its protein is CASILAGAGNTIYF.

At least ten counts were recorded for this clonotype. The rearrangement links TRBV6-5 to TRBJ1-4; D not resolved. Trimming removed 2 bases at V and 3 bases at J, with 16 bases between. The CDR3 is 17 amino acids. Germline CDR1 is MNHEY and CDR2 is SVGAGI. The CDR3, as DNA: TGTGCCAGCAGTTACAGGGCTTCTCCAAATGCTAATGAAAAACTGTTTTTT. Its protein is CASSYRASPNANEKLFF.

V is TRBV25-1 and J is TRBJ1-1; TRBD1 matches 7 bases. V gave up 3 bases and J gave up 7 bases; unmatched junction bases: 8. CDR3 length: 14 amino acids. Germline assignment: CDR1 MGHDK and CDR2 SYGVNS. CDR3 DNA sequence: TGTGCCAGCAGTGAGAGGAGCAGGGGGGATGAAGCTTTCTTT. It codes for CASSERSRGDEAFF.

In this sample, this clonotype turned up many times. J is TRBJ1-3 and V is TRBV6-1, with TRBD1 as a possible D gene (6 bases). V was trimmed by 7 bases and J by 3 bases, leaving 13 bases between them. Germline CDR1 MNHNS, CDR2 SASEGT. The CDR3 loop spans 14 amino acids. In DNA, the CDR3 is TGTGCCAGCATCCCGGGGGGCGATGGAAACACCATATATTTT. This encodes CASIPGGDGNTIYF.